The 13 T cell receptor beta chains below were found in one sample sequenced in a study of shared clonotypes between healthy human individuals. Positive CCR7 selection of CD45RO-negative cells yielded the naive CD8 cells, and terminally differentiated effector memory CD45RA+ cells were excluded. Measured with immunoSEQ multiplex PCR; TCRdb has only the in-frame clones, and not every one. The table includes about 2 million clones, about 95% detected once. Specimen: naive CD8+ T cells sorted from blood. Receptors originate from a man aged 18 to 29 in good health.

The chain has TRBV5-1 and TRBJ2-1, with 11 bases fitting TRBD1. Germline-derived CDR1 and CDR2 are SGHRS and YFSETQ. The CDR3 is made up of 16 amino acids. Trimming took 1 base from V and 8 from J; bases not matched to a gene: 8. The CDR3: CASSLSRTGGSDEQFF. The CDR3 nucleotides are TGCGCCAGCAGCTTGTCCCGGACAGGGGGCTCGGATGAGCAGTTCTTC.

The chain employs TRBV28 and TRBJ2-1; 8 bases fit TRBD2. Germline CDR1 MDHEN, CDR2 SYDVKM. The CDR3 is made up of 14 amino acids. V lost 6 bases and J lost 2; bases outside the gene matches: 3. In DNA, the CDR3 is TGTGCCAGCAGCTCCGGGGGGGCCTACAATGAGCAGTTCTTC. Its translation: CASSSGGAYNEQFF.

This chain joins TRBV6-1 and TRBJ1-1; D is unresolved. V lost 4 bases to trimming and J lost 4 bases, with 13 bases between them. CDR1 is MNHNS and CDR2 is SASEGT in the germline V gene. CDR3 length: 14 amino acids. CDR3 sequence: CASSADALATEAFF. CDR3 in DNA: TGTGCCAGCAGTGCAGACGCGTTAGCCACTGAAGCTTTCTTT.

This chain joins TRBV5-6 and TRBJ1-2, with D unresolved. Trimming pared 2 bases from V and 9 bases from J, leaving 11 bases between. The CDR3 spans 12 residues. Germline lookup yields CDR1 SGHDT and CDR2 YYEEEE. The CDR3 here is CASSLGSRSYTF. The CDR3 region has the DNA TGTGCCAGCAGCTTAGGTTCCCGGAGCTACACCTTC.

About this clone itself: One end of the junction fails to match germline, which may point to a read error. The chain links TRBV7-2 to TRBJ2-3, with 8 bases lining up with TRBD2. There are 15 residues in the CDR3. Looked up from germline, CDR1 is SGHTA and CDR2 is FQGNSA. DNA of the CDR3: TGTGCCAGCAGCCTAGCGGGTGGTGCCACAGATACGCAGTATTTT. It is translated as CASSLAGGATDTQYF. The full variable domain, rest sourced from reference TRBV7-2 and TRBJ2-3, is GAGVSQSPSNKVTEKGKDVELRCDPISGHTALYWYRQSLGQGLEFLIYFQGNSAPDKSGLPSDRFSAERTGGSVSTLTIQRTQQEDSAVYLCASSLAGGATDTQYFGPGTRLTVL.

This chain uses TRBV11-2 with TRBJ2-2; D not resolved. This CDR3 contains 13 residues. V shed 3 bases and J shed 4 bases, with 6 bases lying between them. Germline V gene lookup returns CDR1 SGHAT and CDR2 FQNNGV. The CDR3 region has the DNA TGTGCCAGCAGCTTGATTGTCACCGGGGAGCTGTTTTTT. Protein sequence: CASSLIVTGELFF.

This clone has only a few counts. The chain couples TRBV25-1 to TRBJ1-5; tentatively, D is TRBD1 (6 bases). CDR3 size: 13 residues. Trimming stripped 3 bases from V and 6 bases from J, with 9 bases between. Germline CDR1 MGHDK, CDR2 SYGVNS. This CDR3 is CASSDQGTQPQHF. The CDR3, as DNA: TGTGCCAGCAGTGATCAGGGGACTCAGCCCCAGCATTTT.

The chain joins TRBV5-6 to TRBJ2-7, with D possibly matching TRBD1 (5 bases). This CDR3 comprises 15 residues. Germline values: CDR1 SGHDT, CDR2 YYEEEE. V lost 0 bases to trimming and J lost 3 bases, with 13 bases between them. CDR3: CASSLGTLGVYEQYF. The CDR3 DNA reads as TGTGCCAGCAGCTTGGGCACGCTAGGGGTCTACGAGCAGTACTTC.

This clone was detected once. The rearrangement links TRBV20-1 to TRBJ2-1, with D possibly being TRBD1 (6 bases). Germline CDR1 reads DFQATT; CDR2 reads SNEGSKA (reference sequence). The length of the CDR3 is 11 residues. The V and J ends lost 5 bases and 11 bases respectively, with 13 bases between them. The CDR3 nucleotides read TGCAGTGCTCCCCGACAGGATAAGCAGTTCTTC. Protein product: CSAPRQDKQFF.

V is TRBV4-3 and J is TRBJ1-6; D is undetermined. V shed 2 bases and J shed 6 bases, with 8 bases lying between them. Looked up from germline, CDR1 is LGHNA and CDR2 is YSLEER. The length of the CDR3 is 14 residues. CDR3 amino acids: CASSQWQLNSPLHF. The CDR3 DNA sequence: TGCGCCAGCAGCCAATGGCAGCTTAATTCACCCCTCCACTTT.

The rearrangement joins TRBV5-4 to TRBJ2-3, with unresolved D. The CDR3 spans 12 residues. Between the trimmed V and J ends, which lost 4 bases and 4 bases, there was a span of 7 bases. CDR1 and CDR2 (germline): SGHNT, YYREEE (reference sequence). CDR3 DNA: TGTGCCAGCAGCCCCGATCCAGATACGCAGTATTTT. This gives the protein CASSPDPDTQYF. The whole variable domain, filled in from reference TRBV5-4 and TRBJ2-3, reads ETGVTQSPTHLIKTRGQQVTLRCSSQSGHNTVSWYQQALGQGPQFIFQYYREEENGRGNFPPRFSGLQFPNYSSELNVNALELDDSALYLCASSPDPDTQYFGPGTRLTVL.

The chain joins TRBV4-2 to TRBJ2-5, with a tentative D call TRBD1 (5 bases). The CDR3 length is 15 residues. V was clipped by 0 bases and J by 1 base, with 9 bases between them. The germline CDR1 and CDR2 sequences are LGHNA and YNFKEQ. As DNA, the CDR3 is TGTGCCAGCAGCCAAGATGGGGCCAGCCAAGAGACCCAGTACTTC. Translation gives CASSQDGASQETQYF.

V and J are TRBV9 and TRBJ2-7; 13 bases line up with TRBD2. CDR1 and CDR2 from the germline V gene are SGDLS and YYNGEE. J was trimmed by 7 bases and V by 4 bases; bases with no gene match: 5. The CDR3 length is 14 residues. The CDR3 coding sequence is TGTGCCAGCAGCCCCGGACTAGCGGGGGAAGAGCAGTACTTC. It translates to CASSPGLAGEEQYF.